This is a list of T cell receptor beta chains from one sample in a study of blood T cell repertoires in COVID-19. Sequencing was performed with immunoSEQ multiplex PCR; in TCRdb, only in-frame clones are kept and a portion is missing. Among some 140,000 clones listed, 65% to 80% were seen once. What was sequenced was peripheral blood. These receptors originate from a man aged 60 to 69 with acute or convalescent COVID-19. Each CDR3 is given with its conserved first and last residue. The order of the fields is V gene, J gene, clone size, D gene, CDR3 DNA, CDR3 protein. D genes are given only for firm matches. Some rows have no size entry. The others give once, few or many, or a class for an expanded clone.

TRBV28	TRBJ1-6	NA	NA	TGTGCCACCCCCGGGGGTGGGGATTCACCCCTCCACTTT	CATPGGGDSPLHF
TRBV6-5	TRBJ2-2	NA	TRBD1	TGTGCCAGCAGCGACGGACAGGGGTCGGCCGGGGAGCTGTTTTTT	CASSDGQGSAGELFF
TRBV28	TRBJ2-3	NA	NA	TGTGCCAGCAGTTTCGGACTCGTTAGCACAGATACGCAGTATTTT	CASSFGLVSTDTQYF
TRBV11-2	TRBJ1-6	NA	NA	TGTGCCAGCAGCTTAGAACAGATTAATTCACCCCTCCACTTT	CASSLEQINSPLHF
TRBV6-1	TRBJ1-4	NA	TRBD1	TGTGCCAGCAGTGAATCCCAGGGGGTTAATGAAAAACTGTTTTTT	CASSESQGVNEKLFF
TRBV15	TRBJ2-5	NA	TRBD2	TGTGCCACCAGCAGTCATCAGTCGGGGGGAGAGACCCAGTACTTC	CATSSHQSGGETQYF
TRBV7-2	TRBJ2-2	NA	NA	TGTGCCAGCAGCTCCGTGAGGGCGCGGGGCGGGGAGCTGTTTTTT	CASSSVRARGGELFF
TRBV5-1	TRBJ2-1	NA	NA	TGCGCCAGCAGCTTGGCCAGGAATGAGCAGTTCTTC	CASSLARNEQFF
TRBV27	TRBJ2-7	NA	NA	TGTGCCAGCAGGCGGGACCAAAAGGGCGAGCAGTACTTC	CASRRDQKGEQYF
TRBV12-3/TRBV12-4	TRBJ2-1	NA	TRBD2	TGTGCCAACAGACTAGCGGGAGCCAATGAGCAGTTCTTC	CANRLAGANEQFF
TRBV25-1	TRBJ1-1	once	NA	TGTGCCAGCAGTGCAGGGGCTTCAAACACTGAAGCTTTCTTT	CASSAGASNTEAFF
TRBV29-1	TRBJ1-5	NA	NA	TGCAGCGTTGGGGAGAATAGCAATCAGCCCCAGCATTTT	CSVGENSNQPQHF
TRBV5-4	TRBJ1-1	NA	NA	TGTGCCAGCAGCTTGCCAATGAACACTGAAGCTTTCTTT	CASSLPMNTEAFF
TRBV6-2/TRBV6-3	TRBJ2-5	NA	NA	TGTGCCAGCAGTATCTGGCGGCAAGAGACCCAGTACTTC	CASSIWRQETQYF
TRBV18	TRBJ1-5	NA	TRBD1	TGTGCCAGCTCACCACCTACAGGGGACGGTCAGCCCCAGCATTTT	CASSPPTGDGQPQHF
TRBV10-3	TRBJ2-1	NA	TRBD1	TGTGCCATCAGGGACAGGGGGCTAACTTACAATGAGCAGTTCTTC	CAIRDRGLTYNEQFF
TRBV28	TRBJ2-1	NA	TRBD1	TGTGCCAGCAAGGTAACAGGGGTAAGTAATGAGCAGTTCTTC	CASKVTGVSNEQFF
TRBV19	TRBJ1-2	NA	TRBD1	TGTGCCAGTAGTGACGGACAGGGGGATCGAGGCTACACCTTC	CASSDGQGDRGYTF
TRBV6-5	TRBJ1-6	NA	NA	TGTGCCAGCAGTTCCACTGGCGGGGTTAGGTCACCCCTCCACTTT	CASSSTGGVRSPLHF
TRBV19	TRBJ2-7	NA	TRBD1	TGTGCCAGTCGGGACTCCGACAGGGGGCATCGTGAGCAGTACTTC	CASRDSDRGHREQYF
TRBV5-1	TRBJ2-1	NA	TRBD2	TGCGCCAGCAGTCCTACCGCCGGGGGAGGGTACAATGAGCAGTTCTTC	CASSPTAGGGYNEQFF
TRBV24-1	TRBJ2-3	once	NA	TGTGCCACCCAAGGGGGCGGGATACTTGATACGCAGTATTTT	CATQGGGILDTQYF
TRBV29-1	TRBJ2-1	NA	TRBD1	TGCAGCGGGGGGACAGGCTACAATGAGCAGTTCTTC	CSGGTGYNEQFF
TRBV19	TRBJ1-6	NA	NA	TGTGCCAGTAGGGACAGCTCCGGGCGTAATTCACCCCTCCACTTT	CASRDSSGRNSPLHF
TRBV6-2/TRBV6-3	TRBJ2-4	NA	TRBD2	TGTGCCAGCAGTTACGTGCGGGAGCCCCTTTTAGCCAAAAACATTCAGTACTTC	CASSYVREPLLAKNIQYF
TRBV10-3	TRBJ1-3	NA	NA	TGTGCCATCAGTGAGCCCGGGGGGACGGGTGGAAACACCATATATTTT	CAISEPGGTGGNTIYF
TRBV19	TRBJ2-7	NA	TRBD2	TGTGCCAGTAGTCCAATAGCGGGAGCTTCCGAGCAGTACTTC	CASSPIAGASEQYF
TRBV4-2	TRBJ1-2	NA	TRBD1	TGTGCCAGCAGCCAAGAATGGCGACAGGGGAACTATGGCTACACCTTC	CASSQEWRQGNYGYTF
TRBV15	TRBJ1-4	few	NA	TGTGCCACCAGCGGGGGCCGGTTCACTAATGAAAAACTGTTTTTT	CATSGGRFTNEKLFF
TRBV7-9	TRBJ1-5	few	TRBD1	TGTGCCAGCAGCCAAGGGACAGGCAATCAGCCCCAGCATTTT	CASSQGTGNQPQHF
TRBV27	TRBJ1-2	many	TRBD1	TGTGCCAGCAGTATGGGGACAGGATATGGCTACACCTTC	CASSMGTGYGYTF
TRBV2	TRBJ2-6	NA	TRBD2	TGTGCCAGCAGTCCACGGACTAGCGGAGGCTCTGGGGCCAACGTCCTGACTTTC	CASSPRTSGGSGANVLTF
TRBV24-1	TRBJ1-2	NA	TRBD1	TGTGCCACCAGTGATTGGGGACAGTCTTTCTATGGCTACACCTTC	CATSDWGQSFYGYTF
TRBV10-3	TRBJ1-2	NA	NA	TGTGCCATCACCGAAGGAGGCACATATGGCTACACCTTC	CAITEGGTYGYTF
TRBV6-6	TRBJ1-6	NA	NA	TGTGCTACAAGGGGCAGGGTGGATTCACCCCTCCACTTT	CATRGRVDSPLHF